This T cell receptor (beta chain) was recovered during a study of CD8 T cells in Susac syndrome. RNA was extracted with the RNeasy kit, and a quantity of about 0.45 to 1 ug was reverse transcribed using random hexamers. Amplification of TCR beta CDR3 by immunoSEQ multiplex PCR spanned 54 Vbeta and 13 Jbeta. MiXCR was run by TCRdb on the immunoSEQ multiplex PCR reads, yielding one entry per CDR3 protein. The table shows 170,000 or so distinct CDR3 sequences, with 80% to 95% occurring only once. J was trimmed by 4 bases and V by 5 bases; bases with no gene match: 2. Germline-derived CDR1 and CDR2 are LNHDA and SQIVND (reference sequence). CDR3 size: 13 residues. It was treatment-naive patients with stable or active relapsing-remitting disease who made up the multiple sclerosis controls. Negative isolation was used for CD8+ and CD4+ T cells and FACS enrichment for TEMRA cells.

This clonotype was obtained from a human donor with multiple sclerosis. The material sequenced was CD4+ T cells from PBMCs. This chain joins TRBV19 and TRBJ2-3, with 8 bases aligning to TRBD2. The CDR3 DNA follows: TGTGCCAGTAGTCTAGCGGGTGCAGATACGCAGTATTTT. Translation: CASSLAGADTQYF.